The 29 T cell receptor beta chains in this list originate from one sample, sequenced in a study of cytomegalovirus exposure and HLA in healthy donors. Sequencing was performed with immunoSEQ multiplex PCR; in TCRdb, only in-frame clones are kept and a portion is missing. The sample records around 250,000 clones, around 90% being singletons. Sequencing was done on a sample of PBMCs. These receptors all stem from a young woman in good health and CMV-seronegative.

The rearrangement links TRBV7-9 to TRBJ2-7; D is undetermined. Germline CDR1 is SEHNR and CDR2 is FQNEAQ (reference sequence). The CDR3 sequence is 13 residues long. V dropped 2 bases and J dropped 2 bases, with 7 bases sitting between them. The CDR3: CASSLQLPYEQYF. Written as DNA, the CDR3 is TGTGCCAGCAGCTTACAGTTACCCTACGAGCAGTACTTC. The full variable domain, with the rest looked up from reference TRBV7-9 and TRBJ2-7, is DTGVSQNPRHKITKRGQNVTFRCDPISEHNRLYWYRQTLGQGPEFLTYFQNEAQLEKSRLLSDRFSAERPKGSFSTLEIQRTEQGDSAMYLCASSLQLPYEQYFGPGTRLTVT.

J is TRBJ2-3 and V is TRBV19; 7 bases align to TRBD1. J lost 3 bases, V lost 7 bases, and 7 bases had no gene match. This CDR3 contains 14 residues. Germline CDR1 LNHDA, CDR2 SQIVND (reference sequence). The CDR3 region is CASNQQGVTDTQYF. DNA of the CDR3: TGTGCCAGTAATCAGCAGGGGGTGACAGATACGCAGTATTTT. The full variable domain, rest sourced from reference TRBV19 and TRBJ2-3, is DGGITQSPKYLFRKEGQNVTLSCEQNLNHDAMYWYRQDPGQGLRLIYYSQIVNDFQKGDIAEGYSVSREKKESFPLTVTSAQKNPTAFYLCASNQQGVTDTQYFGPGTRLTVL.

This clone has only one observation. This chain joins TRBV18 and TRBJ2-7; TRBD2 agrees at 8 bases. The junction had 8 bases not matched to a gene; V was cut back by 4 bases and J by 6 bases. Looked up from germline, CDR1 is KGHSH and CDR2 is LQKENI. The CDR3 totals 14 residues. The CDR3 DNA is TGTGCCAGCTCACTGTGGACTAGCCCGGCCGAGCAGTACTTC. Translated, it gives CASSLWTSPAEQYF.

For the CDR3, the DNA is TGTGCCAGCAGCAGTCAGGCAGACAACACCGGGGAGCTGTTTTTT. It is translated as CASSSQADNTGELFF. The J gene is TRBJ2-2, the V gene TRBV6-5; D gene ambiguous. V was trimmed by 6 bases and J by 2 bases, leaving 13 bases between them. CDR1 and CDR2 from the germline V gene are MNHEY and SVGAGI. The CDR3 has 15 residues.

V usage is TRBV4-1 and J usage is TRBJ1-1; D remains unclear. This CDR3 has 14 amino acids. Germline values: CDR1 MGHRA, CDR2 YSYEKL. Between the trimmed V and J ends, which lost 3 bases and 3 bases, there was a span of 11 bases. The CDR3 protein is CASSQAGWHTEAFF. As DNA, the CDR3 is TGCGCCAGCAGCCAGGCGGGGTGGCACACTGAAGCTTTCTTT.

The chain recombines TRBV27 with TRBJ2-7; D gene ambiguous. V lost 11 bases and J 0 bases, leaving 32 bases between the germline ends. In germline, CDR1 is MNHEY, CDR2 SMNVEV (reference sequence). There are 19 residues in the CDR3. This chain's CDR3 is CARTQSPWRFEWDSYEQYV. The DNA of the CDR3 is TGTGCCCGAACCCAAAGCCCCTGGCGCTTTGAATGGGACTCCTACGAGCAGTACGTC.

The chain uses TRBV25-1 and TRBJ1-5, with 9 positions matching TRBD1. V lost 4 bases, J lost 3 bases, and 4 bases stayed unmatched. This CDR3 is 15 amino acids long. Germline V CDR1 and CDR2: MGHDK, SYGVNS. The CDR3 sequence: CASSAGQGFNQPQHF. CDR3 nucleotides: TGTGCCAGCAGTGCGGGACAGGGCTTCAATCAGCCCCAGCATTTT.

The rearrangement links TRBV28 to TRBJ1-2, with 9 bases fitting TRBD1. After removal of 6 bases from V and 7 bases from J, the junction contained 18 bases not matched to a gene. The CDR3 runs 17 residues. The V gene's germline CDR1 is MDHEN and CDR2 SYDVKM. The CDR3 spells CASSETGGRPSTGGYTF. Written as DNA, the CDR3 is TGTGCCAGCAGCGAGACAGGGGGGAGGCCATCCACCGGTGGCTACACCTTC.

The rearrangement uses TRBV5-6 and TRBJ1-2; tentatively, D is TRBD1 (5 bases). CDR1 SGHDT and CDR2 YYEEEE come from the germline V gene. The CDR3 runs to 13 residues. Between the trimmed V and J ends, which lost 1 base and 7 bases, there was a span of 11 bases. CDR3 region: CASSLRQGGGYTF. CDR3 nucleotide sequence: TGTGCCAGCAGCTTGAGGCAGGGCGGTGGCTACACCTTC.

The DNA of the CDR3 is TGTGCCAGCAGCTTAGGACAAACAGATACGCAGTATTTT. Its protein is CASSLGQTDTQYF. The genes are TRBV7-2 and TRBJ2-3; the D is unclear. In germline, CDR1 is SGHTA, CDR2 FQGNSA. This CDR3 has 13 amino acids. V dropped 1 base and J dropped 3 bases, with 5 bases sitting between them.

This rearrangement joins TRBV7-9 to TRBJ1-6, with D perhaps matching TRBD1 (5 bases). This CDR3 has 15 residues. Germline V gene sequence: CDR1 SEHNR, CDR2 FQNEAQ (reference sequence). The V gene lost 1 base and the J gene lost 2 bases, with 6 bases spanning the gap. The CDR3 DNA reads TGTGCCAGCAGCTTAGGGGGCGCCTATAATTCACCCCTCCACTTT. It encodes CASSLGGAYNSPLHF.

The chain uses TRBV15 and TRBJ1-2; D not resolved. The V and J ends lost 5 bases and 3 bases respectively, with 10 bases between them. In germline, CDR1 is LNHNV, CDR2 YYDKDF (reference sequence). The CDR3 is made up of 13 amino acids. For the CDR3, the DNA is TGTGCCACCAGCTTCGGGATTGACTATGGCTACACCTTC. It translates to CATSFGIDYGYTF.

The rearrangement links TRBV28 to TRBJ2-2; 9 bases line up with TRBD2. The V and J ends lost 7 bases and 1 base, in that order; junction bases with no gene match: 4. The CDR3 sequence is 15 residues long. Germline V gene data show CDR1 as MDHEN and CDR2 as SYDVKM. The chain's CDR3 is CASTLAGENTGELFF. The CDR3 coding sequence is TGTGCCAGCACCTTAGCGGGGGAGAACACCGGGGAGCTGTTTTTT.

The CDR3 protein is CASSYQGSEYF. The CDR3 DNA is TGTGCCAGCAGTTATCAGGGCAGCGAGTACTTC. The genes are TRBV6-6 and TRBJ2-7; D perhaps matches TRBD1 (5 bases). The CDR3 has 11 residues. In germline, CDR1 is MNHNY, CDR2 SVGAGI (reference sequence). V was shortened by 3 bases and J by 11 bases, with 11 bases between the two germline ends.

The rearrangement joins TRBV28 to TRBJ1-2; TRBD1 aligns across 9 bases. After removal of 6 bases from V and 4 bases from J, the junction contained 9 bases not matched to a gene. CDR3 size: 15 residues. Germline assignment: CDR1 MDHEN and CDR2 SYDVKM. The DNA of the CDR3 is TGTGCCAGCAGCTTAGGGGGACAGGGAGTCTATGGCTACACCTTC. This sequence encodes CASSLGGQGVYGYTF.

CDR3 amino acids: CSVSTPAYEQYF. In nucleotides, the CDR3 is TGCAGCGTTTCGACTCCAGCCTACGAGCAGTACTTC. The chain has TRBV29-1 and TRBJ2-7; D not certain. This CDR3 comprises 12 residues. V shed 5 bases and J shed 2 bases, with 10 bases lying between them. Germline V gives CDR1 SQVTM, CDR2 ANQGSEA.

The rearrangement uses TRBV2 and TRBJ1-1; TRBD1 is a possible D gene (5 bases). V was cut by 6 bases and J by 1 base, with 12 bases left in between. This CDR3 spans 14 amino acids. Germline CDR1 SNHLY, CDR2 FYNNEI. CDR3 sequence: CASRAGHWNTEAFF. The CDR3 region has the DNA TGTGCCAGCAGGGCTGGACACTGGAACACTGAAGCTTTCTTT.

The rearrangement joins TRBV27 to TRBJ1-4, with TRBD1 identical over 10 bases. The ends lost 4 bases at V and 7 bases at J; junction bases unmatched: 3. The CDR3 length is 14 residues. Germline CDR1 is MNHEY and CDR2 is SMNVEV (reference sequence). The CDR3 region has the DNA TGTGCCAGCAGTTGGACAGGGGGAGGTGAAAAACTGTTTTTT. This encodes CASSWTGGGEKLFF.

In its sample, this clone was seen a few times. This chain links TRBV6-5 with TRBJ1-2; no reliable D call. V was cut by 2 bases and J by 2 bases, with 6 bases left in between. The length of the CDR3 is 13 residues. Looked up from germline, CDR1 is MNHEY and CDR2 is SVGAGI. The CDR3 DNA reads as TGTGCCAGCAGTTACAGCCCCAACTATGGCTACACCTTC. Translating it yields CASSYSPNYGYTF.

V usage is TRBV6-1 and J usage is TRBJ2-1; no clear D gene. Germline CDR1 is MNHNS and CDR2 is SASEGT. Trimming removed 8 bases at V and 9 bases at J, with 11 bases between. The CDR3 contains 11 residues. In DNA form, the CDR3 reads TGTGCCAGCTCCCGCCTAGGTGAGCAGTTCTTC. This gives the protein CASSRLGEQFF.

Of note for this clone: It differs at one base from a far larger clone, so likely a read error. The chain combines TRBV7-9 with TRBJ2-7; 9 bases are shared with TRBD1. The CDR3 has 13 residues. V shed 5 bases, J shed 3 bases, and the junction held 2 bases outside the gene matches. Germline V gives CDR1 SEHNR, CDR2 FQNEAQ (reference sequence). This CDR3 reads CASSPTGGYEQYF. CDR3 DNA sequence: TGTGCCAGCAGCCCGACAGGGGGCTACGAGCAGTACTTC.

The chain carries TRBV5-4 and TRBJ2-3; D is perhaps TRBD2 (6 bases). V lost 1 base to trimming and J lost 4 bases, with 13 bases between them. Germline-derived CDR1 and CDR2 are SGHNT and YYREEE (reference sequence). The CDR3 extends over 15 amino acids. Written as DNA, the CDR3 is TGTGCCAGCAGCTTGCGGAACGGCGGGGCAGATACGCAGTATTTT. It is translated as CASSLRNGGADTQYF.

The V gene is TRBV5-1, the J gene TRBJ2-2; 8 bases fit TRBD2. The germline V gene has CDR1 SGHRS and CDR2 YFSETQ. This CDR3 is built from 14 residues. After removal of 5 bases from V and 6 bases from J, the junction contained 6 bases not matched to a gene. The CDR3 DNA follows: TGCGCCAGCAGGCTTGCGGGGGGCCCCGGGGAGCTGTTTTTT. Translation: CASRLAGGPGELFF. The whole variable domain, remainder taken from reference TRBV5-1 and TRBJ2-2, is KAGVTQTPRYLIKTRGQQVTLSCSPISGHRSVSWYQQTPGQGLQFLFEYFSETQRNKGNFPGRFSGRQFSNSRSEMNVSTLELGDSALYLCASRLAGGPGELFFGEGSRLTVL.

This sequence joins TRBV28 and TRBJ2-1; 11 nucleotides line up with TRBD2. Germline CDR1 and CDR2: MDHEN and SYDVKM. The CDR3 spans 14 residues. J lost 3 bases, V lost 7 bases, and 2 bases had no gene match. The DNA for the CDR3 is TGTGCCAGCATTGGGACTAGCGGCTACAATGAGCAGTTCTTC. It yields the protein CASIGTSGYNEQFF.

This clone appeared a few times. The chain couples TRBV19 to TRBJ1-2; TRBD1 matches at 7 bases. CDR3 length: 11 amino acids. Germline lookup yields CDR1 LNHDA and CDR2 SQIVND (reference sequence). V dropped 8 bases and J dropped 8; count of bases not matched to a gene: 5. CDR3 region: CASWTGRGYTF. The CDR3 DNA follows: TGTGCCAGTTGGACAGGTCGAGGCTACACCTTC.

The chain links TRBV7-2 to TRBJ2-1; the match to TRBD2 covers 11 bases. With V trimmed by 4 bases and J by 5 bases, 4 bases remained unmatched. The CDR3 is made up of 15 amino acids. The germline V gene has CDR1 SGHTA and CDR2 FQGNSA. DNA of the CDR3: TGTGCCAGCAGCTCAGTAGCGGGGGGGGACAATGAGCAGTTCTTC. Protein: CASSSVAGGDNEQFF.

The CDR3 protein is CASSLRTGLNTEAFF. The CDR3 DNA follows: TGTGCCAGCAGTTTAAGGACAGGCCTGAACACTGAAGCTTTCTTT. The V and J genes are TRBV27 and TRBJ1-1; TRBD1 agrees at 7 bases. Trimming cost V 2 bases and J 0 bases; bases outside gene matches: 3. The CDR3 totals 15 residues. The germline V gene has CDR1 MNHEY and CDR2 SMNVEV (reference sequence).

The J gene is TRBJ2-7, the V gene TRBV6-1; 10 bases fit TRBD1. CDR1 and CDR2 (germline): MNHNS, SASEGT. The CDR3 runs to 15 residues. Unmatched junction bases numbered 12, after V lost 7 bases and J lost 6 bases. The CDR3 coding sequence is TGTGCCAGCACTCCCCGGGACAGGGGCCTTCCCGAGCAGTACGTC. Its translation: CASTPRDRGLPEQYV.

The rearrangement uses TRBV11-2 and TRBJ2-7; D may be TRBD1 (6 bases). The V gene lost 5 bases and the J gene lost 1 base, with 12 bases spanning the gap. This CDR3 has 14 residues. The germline V gene has CDR1 SGHAT and CDR2 FQNNGV. The CDR3 nucleotides are TGTGCCAGCAGCCTCCGGGACACATCCTACGAGCAGTACGTC. Translation: CASSLRDTSYEQYV.